Given below is one TCR beta chain in context. Its specific antigen is unknown. It has no much larger one-base neighbor in the sample; base qualities were not kept. The data derive from a study of blood T cell repertoires in COVID-19 (dated by TCRdb to the early 2020s). With respect to the entire study: Samples from collaborators originated in the United States, Italy and Spain and spanned both the acute and convalescent phases of COVID-19. Subjects who had been exposed to COVID-19, were actively infected with it, or had recovered from it provided the deeply sampled blood TCRbeta repertoires that made up the dataset. A freely available public database, intended as a resource for researchers studying the immune response to SARS-CoV-2, is where the repertoires were released. Where available, HLA class I and class II types were obtained from metadata supplied by the sample provider rather than from assay-based typing. Samples were obtained from the ongoing ImmuneRACE study (first 160 participants) and from over 1,000 subjects provided by 6 global collaborators. The sample metadata nearly always contained a de-identified subject ID, COVID-19 status, age in years and sex. The material from the prospective study consisted of cDNA or gDNA derived from T cells, B-cell-depleted T cells, or PBMCs.

The V end loses 6 bases and the J end loses 8 bases, and a stretch of 16 bases separates them. Including cysteine and phenylalanine, the CDR3 has 13 amino acids. This entry keeps only the CDR3 DNA: 39 bases, framed from base 1. CDR1 is given as KGHSH and CDR2 as LQKENI, both from the germline V gene. The immunoSEQ Assay, a bias-controlled multiplex PCR, was used to amplify TCRbeta CDR3 regions from genomic DNA. In the authors' own workflow: Nucleated cell counts per sample were estimated from amplification of reference gene primers within the assay. To quantify the absolute abundance of each unique TCRbeta CDR3 rearrangement, sequence reads were collapsed and filtered. For each sample, productive Simpson clonality was calculated as the square root of Simpson's diversity index across productive rearrangements. In its TCRdb copy, this immuneACCESS table keeps in-frame sequences only and misses some clones. Where compared with another copy, unresolved V genes explain less than half of these, and the others have no known cause. For V, J and clone size, that table is used; D and trimming come from the DNA. Here the sample has 280,000 or so clones; 85% occur a single time. The ten largest clonotypes hold 10% to 15% of the sample.

Whole blood was collected in K2EDTA tubes by collaborating institutions according to the institutions' own protocols. For TCRbeta analysis, collaborator samples were shipped as frozen whole blood, as isolated PBMCs, or as DNA extracted from either sample type. What the authors observed across the whole study: How much clinical and demographic metadata was included differed by source and by participant, and the metadata was provided uncurated.

This sequence originates from a human donor in a cohort sampled during active COVID-19. This receptor chain uses TRBV18 and TRBJ1-2; perhaps TRBD1 is the D gene, with 6 bases matching. Sequencing was performed on peripheral blood. DNA sequence: TGTGCCAGCTCTCACAGGGAGTTGAGAGGCTACACCTTC. This sequence encodes CASSHRELRGYTF.